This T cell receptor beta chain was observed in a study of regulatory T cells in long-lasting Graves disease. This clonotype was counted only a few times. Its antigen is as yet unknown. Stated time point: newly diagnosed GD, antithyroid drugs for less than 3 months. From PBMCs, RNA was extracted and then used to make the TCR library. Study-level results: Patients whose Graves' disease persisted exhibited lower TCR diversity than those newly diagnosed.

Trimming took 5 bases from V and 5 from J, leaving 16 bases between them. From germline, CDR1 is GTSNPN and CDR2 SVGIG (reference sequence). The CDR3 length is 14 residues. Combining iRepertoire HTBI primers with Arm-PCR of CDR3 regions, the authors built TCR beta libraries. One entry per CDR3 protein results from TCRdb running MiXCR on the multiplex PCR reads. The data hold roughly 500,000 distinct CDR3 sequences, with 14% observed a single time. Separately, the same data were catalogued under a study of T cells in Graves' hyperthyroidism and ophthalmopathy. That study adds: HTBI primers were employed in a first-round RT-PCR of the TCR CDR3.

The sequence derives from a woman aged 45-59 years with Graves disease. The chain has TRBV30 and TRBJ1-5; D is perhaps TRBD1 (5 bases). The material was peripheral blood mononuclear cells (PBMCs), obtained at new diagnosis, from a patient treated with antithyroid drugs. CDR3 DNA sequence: TGTGCCTGGGCACCAGGGCTTTTCGATCAGCCCCAGCATTTT. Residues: CAWAPGLFDQPQHF.